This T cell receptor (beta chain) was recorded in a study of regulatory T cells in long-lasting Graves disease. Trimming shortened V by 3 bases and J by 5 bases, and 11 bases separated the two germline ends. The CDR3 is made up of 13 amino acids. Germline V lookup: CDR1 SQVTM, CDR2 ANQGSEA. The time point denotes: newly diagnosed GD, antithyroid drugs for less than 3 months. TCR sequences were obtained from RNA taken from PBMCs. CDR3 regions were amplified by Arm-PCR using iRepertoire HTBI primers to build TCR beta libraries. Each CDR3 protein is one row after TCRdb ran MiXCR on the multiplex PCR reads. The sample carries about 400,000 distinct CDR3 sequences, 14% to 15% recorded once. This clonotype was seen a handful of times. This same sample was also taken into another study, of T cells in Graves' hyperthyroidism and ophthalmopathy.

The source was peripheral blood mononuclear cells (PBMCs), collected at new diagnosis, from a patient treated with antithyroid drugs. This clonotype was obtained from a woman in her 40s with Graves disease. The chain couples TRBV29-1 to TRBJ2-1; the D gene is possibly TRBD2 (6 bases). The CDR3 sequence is CSVEVAANNEQFF. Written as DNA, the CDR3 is TGCAGCGTTGAGGTAGCGGCAAACAATGAGCAGTTCTTC.